This T cell receptor beta chain was recorded in a study of blood T cell repertoires in COVID-19 (dated by TCRdb to the early 2020s). Describing the broader study: Samples from collaborators originated in the United States, Italy and Spain and spanned both the acute and convalescent phases of COVID-19. The prospective study material was composed of cDNA or gDNA derived from T cells, B-cell-depleted T cells, or PBMCs. The repertoires were released in a freely available public database intended as a resource for research on the immune response to SARS-CoV-2. Samples came from the ongoing ImmuneRACE study (first 160 participants) plus 1,254 subjects from 6 global collaborators. The sample metadata nearly always contained a de-identified subject ID, COVID-19 status, age in years and sex. Deeply sampled blood TCRbeta repertoires from subjects exposed to, actively infected with, or recovered from COVID-19 were included in the dataset. Where available, HLA class I and class II types were obtained from metadata supplied by the sample provider rather than from assay-based typing. Overall results and qualifications from the work: The quantity of clinical and demographic metadata differed by source and by participant and was supplied without curation.

TCRbeta CDR3 regions were amplified from genomic DNA by means of the immunoSEQ Assay, a bias-controlled multiplex PCR. The paper's data handling went like this. Within the assay, amplification of reference gene primers was used to estimate how many nucleated cells each sample contained. Sequence reads were collapsed and filtered to measure the absolute abundance of every unique TCRbeta CDR3 rearrangement. Productive Simpson clonality was computed per sample as the square root of Simpson's diversity index over productive rearrangements. Sourced from immuneACCESS, this table was stored by TCRdb with only in-frame sequences that have V and J called. A share of the clones is absent; for the studies checked, an unresolved V gene accounts for under half, and the remainder has no known explanation. From that table come the V and J calls and clone size; the DNA was used to work out D and trimming. The sample table records around 250,000 clones; approximately 90% of these occur just once. Of the sample, around 16% is held by the ten largest clones.

Remarks on this clone: This receptor's antigen is unknown. One base away there is no much larger clone; base qualities are not given.

In the prospective study, participants were about 18 to 100 years old, resided in under 30 geographic areas of the United States, and were enrolled through a virtual design. Cohort assignment in the prospective study relied on participant-reported clinical history from a screening survey and a study questionnaire. ImmuneRACE Cohort 3 recovered participants were defined by two consecutive negative NP/OP PCR tests, healthcare professional clearance, or symptom resolution. Each participant in the prospective study had whole blood, serum and a nasopharyngeal or oropharyngeal swab collected by mobile phlebotomists. Additional blood draws and questionnaires over an approximately two-month period could optionally be provided by prospective study participants. Before DNA extraction, blood samples from the prospective study were shipped at room temperature or frozen. Based on the germline V gene, the CDR1 and CDR2 sequences are KGHSH and LQKENI. The CDR3 holds 15 amino acids from the cysteine to the phenylalanine. Here the CDR3 DNA is all that survives: 45 bases in frame from base 1. V and J are truncated by 1 base and 4 bases respectively, leaving an intervening sequence of 13 bases.

Sequencing used PBMCs or T cells enriched from blood (not recorded which). The chain employs TRBV18 and TRBJ1-1, with the D gene call left open. This receptor was obtained from a man younger than 30 who had recovered from COVID-19. The CDR3 protein is CASSPRQVGSTEAFF. The nucleotide sequence is TGTGCCAGCTCACCACGCCAGGTGGGGAGCACTGAAGCTTTCTTT.